This TCR beta chain is drawn from a study of blood T cell repertoires in COVID-19 (dated by TCRdb to about 2020). Study-wide context: Samples covering the acute and convalescent phases of COVID-19 were provided by collaborators in the United States, Italy and Spain. The material from the prospective study consisted of cDNA or gDNA derived from T cells, B-cell-depleted T cells, or PBMCs. The dataset comprised deeply sampled blood TCRbeta repertoires from subjects exposed to, actively infected with, or recovered from COVID-19. The repertoires were made available in a free public database intended to serve as a resource for research on the immune response to SARS-CoV-2. Samples came from the ongoing ImmuneRACE study (first 160 participants) plus 1,254 subjects from 6 global collaborators. A de-identified subject ID, COVID-19 status, age in years and sex were almost always included in the sample metadata. Where HLA class I and class II types were available, the types were taken from metadata supplied by the sample provider, not from assay-based typing.

TCRbeta CDR3 regions were amplified from genomic DNA by means of the immunoSEQ Assay, a bias-controlled multiplex PCR. In the authors' own workflow: Nucleated cell counts per sample were estimated from amplification of reference gene primers within the assay. To quantify the absolute abundance of each unique TCRbeta CDR3 rearrangement, sequence reads were collapsed and filtered. For each sample, productive Simpson clonality was calculated by taking the square root of Simpson's diversity index across productive rearrangements. In TCRdb, the immuneACCESS table is reduced to in-frame sequences with V and J assigned. These tables do not hold every clone; where another copy was compared, an unresolved V gene accounts for under half, and the others remain unexplained. V, J and clone size are taken as reported in that table, and D and trimming were inferred from the DNA itself. The sample data list a few hundred thousand clones, and roughly 90% of these were observed just once. The top ten clones comprise roughly 2.9% of the sample.

Study-wide conclusions, independent of this receptor: How much clinical and demographic metadata was included differed by source and by participant, and the metadata was provided uncurated.

About this clone: Which antigen it targets is not known. No much larger clone exists at a distance of one base, and base qualities are not known.

Trimming costs V 6 bases and J 1 base, and their ends lie 14 bases apart. The CDR3 starts with the cysteine, ends with the phenylalanine, and has 15 residues. Of all the DNA, just the CDR3 is kept, 45 bases in frame from base 1. The germline V gene (reference sequence) specifies LGHDT as CDR1 and YNNKEL as CDR2. Participants in the prospective study were aged roughly 18 to 89 years, lived in some 24 United States geographic areas, and enrolled through a virtual design. Cohort assignment in the prospective study relied on participant-reported clinical history from a screening survey and a study questionnaire. Exposed participants had been in contact with someone with a PCR-confirmed or clinician-diagnosed COVID-19 case within 2 weeks of study entry. In the prospective study, mobile phlebotomists collected whole blood, serum and a nasopharyngeal or oropharyngeal swab from each participant. Over a 2-month period, participants in the prospective study had the option of providing additional blood draws and questionnaires. Prospective study blood samples were shipped either frozen or at room temperature before DNA extraction.

This TCR came from a woman between 50 and 59 years old who had been exposed to COVID-19. The rearrangement combines TRBV3-1 (or the pseudogene TRBV3-2) with TRBJ2-3, and the D gene may be TRBD1, 5 bases matching. The sequenced sample was PBMCs or T cells enriched from blood (not recorded which). The nucleotide sequence is given as TGTGCCAGCAGAAAAGGGGCGGCCCGCACAGATACGCAGTATTTT. Its protein is CASRKGAARTDTQYF.